The rows below give T cell receptor beta chains drawn from one sample of a study of T cell changes during pregnancy in multiple sclerosis. Sequencing was performed with immunoSEQ multiplex PCR; in TCRdb, only in-frame clones are kept and a portion is missing. The table lists 29,000 or so clones, 80% to 90% of them singletons, with 6.9% in the top ten. Sequenced here: CD8+ T cells from peripheral blood mononuclear cells, sampled in the second trimester of pregnancy. The origin of the receptors is a female donor with multiple sclerosis, enrolled in a pregnancy study. Both conserved end residues are part of each CDR3.

V: TRBV6-4; CDR3: CASSDSGQGSYNEQFF
V: TRBV29-1; CDR3: CSVGQGSSYEQYF
V: TRBV27; CDR3: CASSPRVAGGPETQYF
V: TRBV27; CDR3: CASSLTADTFSYEQYF
V: TRBV27; CDR3: CASSLTGSSYNEQFF
V: TRBV11-2; CDR3: CASSSAGRDEQYF
V: TRBV6-4; CDR3: CASSGRTGSFNEQFF
V: TRBV27; CDR3: CASATRVTYEQYF
V: TRBV7-9; CDR3: CASSGDGGMIFPHEQYF
V: TRBV11-1; CDR3: CASSWTSGGLGEQYF
V: TRBV5-6; CDR3: CASSSRDYEQYF
V: TRBV4-3; CDR3: CASSQEVVGENTEAFF
V: TRBV13; CDR3: CASSPETGFSNEQFF
V: TRBV18; CDR3: CASSPPPDRVNDGYTF
V: TRBV9; CDR3: CASSERTSGGPSTDTQYF
V: TRBV28; CDR3: CASSSAERSYEQYF
V: TRBV6-1; CDR3: CATGGREEDTQYF
V: TRBV27; CDR3: CASSLIAQVSGANVLTF
V: TRBV2; CDR3: CASTEGQGYEQYF
V: TRBV11-2; CDR3: CASSPPIGDEKLFF
V: TRBV28; CDR3: CASSVTGGNTEAFF
V: TRBV6-5; CDR3: CASRVSGQYNEQFF
V: TRBV18; CDR3: CASSLDRRLRNNYNEQFF
V: TRBV2; CDR3: CASSEGGLDEQFF
V: TRBV5-5; CDR3: CASSLSTGTGGAYTEAFF
V: TRBV6-5; CDR3: CASSSSLNSNQPQHF
V: TRBV29-1; CDR3: CSVPGLAGGPWNEQFF
V: TRBV29-1; CDR3: CSVVTGGISEAFF
V: TRBV7-9; CDR3: CASSLRTGGSNEQFF
V: TRBV9; CDR3: CASSVGTGNEQFF
V: TRBV11-2; CDR3: CASSLDWGGTDTQYF
V: TRBV5-1; CDR3: CASSRGNEQFF
V: TRBV27; CDR3: CASSPRTSGFQETQYF
V: TRBV4-2; CDR3: CASSQETSGNNEQFF
V: TRBV18; CDR3: CASSPQGQNTGELFF